This passage covers 31 T cell receptor beta chains from one sample sequenced in a study of cytomegalovirus exposure and HLA in healthy donors (dated by TCRdb to 2016 to 2017). The receptor library was made with the immunoSEQ multiplex PCR assay. The source is immuneACCESS, and TCRdb retained only in-frame sequences with V and J called. Part of the clones is not carried over; for the studies checked, unresolved V genes explain less than half of this, and the remainder is unexplained. For this sample there are 100,000 to 150,000 clones; about 88% appear just once. The ten largest clones represent 1% to 1.4% of the sample. The sequenced sample was PBMCs. The receptor source for this set is a young woman in good health and CMV-seronegative.

This chain links TRBV12-5 with TRBJ1-3, with 8 bases lining up with TRBD1. V shed 7 bases and J 0 bases; nucleotides not matched to a gene: 5. CDR1 and CDR2 from the germline V gene are LGHNT and FRNRAP. The CDR3 runs 15 residues. The DNA of the CDR3 is TGTGCTAGTGCCGATACAGGGGGCTCTGGAAACACCATATATTTT. Protein: CASADTGGSGNTIYF.

The J gene is TRBJ1-5, the V gene TRBV18, with TRBD1 as a possible D gene (6 bases). The CDR3 loop spans 19 amino acids. Looked up from germline, CDR1 is KGHSH and CDR2 is LQKENI. V dropped 3 bases and J dropped 7 bases, with 28 bases sitting between them. The CDR3 here is CASSPTRGSDGNSNQPQHF. CDR3 DNA sequence: TGTGCCAGCTCACCTACGAGGGGGTCGGATGGGAATTCCAACCAGCCCCAGCATTTT.

This clone was recorded many times. The J gene is TRBJ2-7, the V gene TRBV11-2, with TRBD1 matching over 7 bases. V was pared by 5 bases and J by 2 bases, with 12 bases of the junction left unmatched. The CDR3 totals 16 residues. The V gene's germline CDR1 is SGHAT and CDR2 FQNNGV. The DNA of the CDR3 is TGTGCCAGCAGCCCGCTCATGAGACAGGGAGCCTACGAGCAGTACTTC. Its protein product is CASSPLMRQGAYEQYF. Supplemented by reference TRBV11-2 and TRBJ2-7, the full variable domain reads EAGVAQSPRYKIIEKRQSVAFWCNPISGHATLYWYQQILGQGPKLLIQFQNNGVVDDSQLPKDRFSAERLKGVDSTLKIQPAKLEDSAVYLCASSPLMRQGAYEQYFGPGTRLTVT.

J is TRBJ2-1 and V is TRBV11-2, with 11 nucleotides matching TRBD1. J gave up 9 bases and V 6 bases, and 16 bases lay outside the gene matches. This CDR3 spans 17 amino acids. Germline V gene lookup returns CDR1 SGHAT and CDR2 FQNNGV. The CDR3 is CASRLRTGGAGSGEQFF. CDR3 bases: TGTGCCAGCAGACTTAGGACAGGGGGCGCGGGGTCGGGTGAGCAGTTCTTC.

The chain combines TRBV27 with TRBJ1-5; 7 bases agree with TRBD1. J was trimmed by 0 bases and V by 5 bases; bases with no gene match: 7. Germline V CDR1 and CDR2: MNHEY, SMNVEV (reference sequence). This CDR3 is built from 16 residues. The CDR3 coding sequence is TGTGCCAGCAGTCCTACGGGACAGTTTAGCAATCAGCCCCAGCATTTT. It codes for CASSPTGQFSNQPQHF.

V and J are TRBV5-1 and TRBJ2-7; D is possibly TRBD2 (6 bases). The V and J ends lost 0 bases and 4 bases respectively, with 14 bases between them. Per germline, CDR1 SGHRS and CDR2 YFSETQ. This CDR3 comprises 15 residues. The CDR3 loop reads CASSLGPGGSYEQYF. The CDR3, as DNA: TGCGCCAGCAGCTTGGGGCCCGGGGGTTCATACGAGCAGTACTTC.

V usage is TRBV10-1 and J usage is TRBJ2-2; 8 bases are shared with TRBD1. The CDR3 has 17 residues. Germline assignment: CDR1 WNHNN and CDR2 SYGVQD (reference sequence). J was trimmed by 7 bases and V by 4 bases; bases with no gene match: 14. The DNA for the CDR3 is TGCGCCAGCAGTGTAAGGACAGGGCCCGAATCAAGCGGGGAGCTGTTTTTT. Its protein is CASSVRTGPESSGELFF.

V is TRBV30 and J is TRBJ2-5; TRBD1 is a possible D gene (5 bases). CDR1 and CDR2 (germline): GTSNPN, SVGIG (reference sequence). This CDR3 comprises 13 residues. V lost 1 base to trimming and J lost 5 bases, with 11 bases between them. The CDR3 DNA reads TGTGCCTGGAGTGAAGGGGATGAGGAGACCCAGTACTTC. Its protein product is CAWSEGDEETQYF.

The chain links TRBV4-2 to TRBJ1-4; no reliable D call. Trimming left V 7 bases short and J 0 bases short, with 6 bases between. The CDR3 totals 13 residues. Looked up from germline, CDR1 is LGHNA and CDR2 is YNFKEQ. CDR3 residues: CASTSATNEKLFF. The CDR3 DNA sequence: TGTGCCAGCACCTCCGCAACTAATGAAAAACTGTTTTTT.

In this sample, this clone turned up once. This sequence joins TRBV4-3 and TRBJ1-1, with a possible D match to TRBD1 (5 bases). From germline, CDR1 is LGHNA and CDR2 YSLEER. Trimming removed 0 bases at V and 5 bases at J, with 13 bases between. The CDR3 is made up of 15 amino acids. The CDR3 sequence: CASSQETRAFTEAFF. CDR3 DNA: TGCGCCAGCAGCCAAGAAACCAGGGCTTTTACTGAAGCTTTCTTT.

The gene calls are TRBV10-1 and TRBJ2-3, with D perhaps matching TRBD1 (6 bases). Between the trimmed V and J ends, which lost 6 bases and 2 bases, there was a span of 9 bases. The V gene's germline CDR1 is WNHNN and CDR2 SYGVQD (reference sequence). The CDR3 is made up of 13 amino acids. The CDR3: CASSAGDTDTQYF. The DNA of the CDR3 is TGCGCCAGCAGCGCAGGGGACACAGATACGCAGTATTTT.

The V call is TRBV27, the J call TRBJ1-3; no clear D. The ends were cut back, 6 bases at V and 4 bases at J, with 7 bases in the middle. Looked up from germline, CDR1 is MNHEY and CDR2 is SMNVEV (reference sequence). The CDR3 contains 12 residues. This CDR3 reads CASSPGGNTIYF. DNA of the CDR3: TGTGCCAGCAGCCCCGGGGGAAACACCATATATTTT.

This chain links TRBV5-5 with TRBJ1-5, with a possible D match to TRBD1 (6 bases). The ends were cut back, 4 bases at V and 0 bases at J, with 17 bases in the middle. The CDR3 has 17 amino acids. In germline, CDR1 is SGHKS, CDR2 YYEKEE (reference sequence). The CDR3 sequence: CASSGSTGSYSNQPQHF. For the CDR3, the DNA is TGTGCCAGCAGCGGGTCAACAGGGAGCTATAGCAATCAGCCCCAGCATTTT.

The chain combines TRBV6-1 with TRBJ2-5; tentative D call: TRBD2 (6 bases). This CDR3 comprises 13 residues. Germline loops: CDR1 MNHNS, CDR2 SASEGT. V gave up 7 bases and J gave up 3 bases, with 12 bases separating them. This CDR3 is CASTQAGKETQYF. The CDR3 DNA reads TGTGCCAGCACTCAGGCGGGGAAAGAGACCCAGTACTTC.

This clone was picked up a small number of times. CDR3 loop: CASSPLTNTEAFF. CDR3 DNA: TGCGCCAGCAGTCCACTTACTAACACTGAAGCTTTCTTT. The V and J genes are TRBV5-1 and TRBJ1-1; D not resolved. The germline V and J ends were trimmed by 5 bases and 2 bases, with 10 bases remaining between them. Looked up from germline, CDR1 is SGHRS and CDR2 is YFSETQ. This CDR3 is built from 13 residues. The whole variable domain, filled in from reference TRBV5-1 and TRBJ1-1, reads KAGVTQTPRYLIKTRGQQVTLSCSPISGHRSVSWYQQTPGQGLQFLFEYFSETQRNKGNFPGRFSGRQFSNSRSEMNVSTLELGDSALYLCASSPLTNTEAFFGQGTRLTVV.

In this sample, this clone turned up once. The V call is TRBV4-2, the J call TRBJ2-7; perhaps TRBD1 as D (6 bases). CDR1 is LGHNA and CDR2 is YNFKEQ in the germline V gene. The CDR3 covers 23 residues. V was cut by 4 bases and J by 4 bases, with 41 bases left in between. The CDR3 nucleotides are TGTGCCAGCAGCCGAGAGGCACTGATACAGGGCGTCCCCTCAACTACTACTGGATACGAGCAGTACGTC. This gives the protein CASSREALIQGVPSTTTGYEQYV.

The chain has TRBV5-1 and TRBJ2-2; no clear D. The CDR3 loop spans 12 amino acids. Trimming left V 4 bases short and J 7 bases short, with 8 bases between. Germline-derived CDR1 and CDR2 are SGHRS and YFSETQ. DNA of the CDR3: TGCGCCAGCAGCCTTGAACTCGGGGAGCTGTTTTTT. Its protein product is CASSLELGELFF.

The chain combines TRBV7-8 with TRBJ2-7; 13 positions match TRBD2. After removal of 5 bases from V and 6 bases from J, the junction contained 4 bases not matched to a gene. The CDR3 is made up of 14 amino acids. Germline V gene sequence: CDR1 SGHVS, CDR2 FQNEAQ. Here the CDR3 DNA reads TGTGCCAGCAGCCTCGGACTAGCGGGAGCCGAGCAGTACTTC. Translated, it gives CASSLGLAGAEQYF.

CDR3 residues: CASSYNQVTTEAFF. For the CDR3, the DNA is TGTGCCAGCAGTTATAATCAGGTAACAACTGAAGCTTTCTTT. V usage is TRBV6-5 and J usage is TRBJ1-1; no reliable D call. Germline V lookup: CDR1 MNHEY, CDR2 SVGAGI. The V and J ends lost 3 bases and 5 bases respectively, with 13 bases between them. This CDR3 is 14 amino acids long.

V usage is TRBV30 and J usage is TRBJ2-2, with TRBD1 matching 9 bases. The CDR3 totals 15 residues. With V trimmed by 6 bases and J by 3 bases, 8 bases remained unmatched. Germline CDR1 is GTSNPN and CDR2 is SVGIG (reference sequence). CDR3 bases: TGTGCCTGTCTGCGGGACAGGGAGGACACCGGGGAGCTGTTTTTT. Protein sequence: CACLRDREDTGELFF.

The chain links TRBV5-1 to TRBJ1-2; 9 nucleotides align to TRBD1. Trimming at V came to 3 bases and at J to 3 bases, leaving 6 bases not matched to a gene. CDR3 length equals 15 residues. Germline loops: CDR1 SGHRS, CDR2 YFSETQ. CDR3 DNA: TGCGCCAGCAGCTACCCGGACAGGGGTGACTATGGCTACACCTTC. Translation: CASSYPDRGDYGYTF.

This chain connects TRBV6-4 to TRBJ1-5; 8 positions match TRBD1. CDR3 size: 18 residues. The ends lost 6 bases at V and 0 bases at J; junction bases unmatched: 13. The germline V gene has CDR1 MRHNA and CDR2 SNTAGT. In nucleotides, the CDR3 is TGTGCCAGCAGCTCCAGGGGGCGCCCCCTTTATAGCAATCAGCCCCAGCATTTT. Translated: CASSSRGRPLYSNQPQHF.

V usage is TRBV4-3 and J usage is TRBJ2-1; tentatively, D is TRBD1 (5 bases). The CDR3 is made up of 17 amino acids. Germline V CDR1 and CDR2: LGHNA, YSLEER. Trimming pared 1 base from V and 2 bases from J, leaving 15 bases between. CDR3 loop: CASSQGTGPTAYNEQFF. Here the CDR3 DNA reads TGCGCCAGCAGCCAAGGAACAGGTCCCACCGCCTACAATGAGCAGTTCTTC.

The rearrangement uses TRBV5-6 and TRBJ2-7, with 8 bases identical to TRBD1. V lost 0 bases, J lost 3 bases, and 11 bases stayed unmatched. Germline V CDR1 and CDR2: SGHDT, YYEEEE. The CDR3 totals 17 residues. CDR3 residues: CASSLARWTGLIYEQYF. The CDR3, as DNA: TGTGCCAGCAGCTTGGCCAGGTGGACAGGGCTAATCTACGAGCAGTACTTC.

The chain couples TRBV18 to TRBJ1-5; D is uncertain. Trimming left V 7 bases short and J 3 bases short, with 10 bases between. The CDR3 consists of 13 residues. Per the germline V gene, CDR1 is KGHSH and CDR2 is LQKENI. The DNA for the CDR3 is TGTGCCAGCTGCGGCAGTATCAATCAGCCCCAGCATTTT. This codes for CASCGSINQPQHF.

This clone has a handful of counts. V usage is TRBV28 and J usage is TRBJ1-3; D gene ambiguous. This CDR3 is 15 amino acids long. Germline V CDR1 and CDR2: MDHEN, SYDVKM. V lost 7 bases to trimming and J lost 3 bases, with 16 bases between them. CDR3 sequence: CASNKLWGDGNTIYF. Here the CDR3 DNA reads TGTGCCAGCAATAAACTATGGGGAGATGGAAACACCATATATTTT.

The chain links TRBV6-5 to TRBJ1-4; no reliable D call. Germline CDR1 reads MNHEY; CDR2 reads SVGAGI. This CDR3 spans 13 amino acids. V shed 7 bases and J shed 7 bases, with 13 bases lying between them. The CDR3 reads CASKLAWGEKLFF. In DNA, the CDR3 is TGTGCCAGCAAACTAGCATGGGGTGAAAAACTGTTTTTT.

The chain carries TRBV6-1 and TRBJ1-2; possible D gene TRBD1, 5 bases. Trimming pared 3 bases from V and 4 bases from J, leaving 12 bases between. The V gene's germline CDR1 is MNHNS and CDR2 SASEGT. The CDR3 is 14 amino acids. The CDR3 spells CASSDRQGLYGYTF. The CDR3 region has the DNA TGTGCCAGCAGTGATCGGCAGGGCCTCTATGGCTACACCTTC.

The chain combines TRBV4-2 with TRBJ1-5; D unclear. This CDR3 has 14 residues. The V gene lost 0 bases and the J gene lost 3 bases, with 6 bases spanning the gap. CDR1 and CDR2 from the germline V gene are LGHNA and YNFKEQ. The CDR3 reads CASSQDEFNQPQHF. The CDR3 DNA reads TGTGCCAGCAGCCAAGACGAGTTCAATCAGCCCCAGCATTTT.

V usage is TRBV6-4 and J usage is TRBJ2-2; possible D gene TRBD2, 5 bases. The CDR3 extends over 15 amino acids. V lost 0 bases, J lost 4 bases, and 9 bases lay in between. CDR1 is MRHNA, CDR2 SNTAGT, per germline. CDR3 sequence: CASSDSSLATGELFF. The CDR3 DNA is TGTGCCAGCAGTGACTCGTCCCTAGCCACCGGGGAGCTGTTTTTT.

The CDR3 sequence: CASSLRGGYDNEQFF. The CDR3 region has the DNA TGTGCCAGCAGCCTGCGGGGGGGCTATGACAATGAGCAGTTCTTC. The V call is TRBV11-2, the J call TRBJ2-1; 9 bases fit TRBD2. This CDR3 contains 15 residues. Germline V gene lookup returns CDR1 SGHAT and CDR2 FQNNGV. Trimming at V came to 5 bases and at J to 5 bases, leaving 7 bases not matched to a gene.